One sample yielded the 15 T cell receptor beta chains listed below, sequenced in a study of cytomegalovirus exposure and HLA in healthy donors. The primer mix had 60 Vbeta and 13 Jbeta primers. Assay used: immunoSEQ multiplex PCR; TCRdb lists only in-frame clones, some missing. The sample comprises roughly 120,000 clones, 70% to 85% of which are singletons, and 4% to 5% rests with the top ten. Sequenced: PBMCs. The source of these receptors is a woman aged 40 to 50 in good health and CMV-seropositive.

The CDR3 is CASSLAQGRSNTGELFF. In nucleotides, the CDR3 is TGCGCCAGCAGCTTGGCGCAGGGCCGTTCGAACACCGGGGAGCTGTTTTTT. This rearrangement joins TRBV5-1 to TRBJ2-2; possibly TRBD1 for D (5 bases). Trimming left V 0 bases short and J 0 bases short, with 12 bases between. The CDR3 contains 17 residues. Germline lookup yields CDR1 SGHRS and CDR2 YFSETQ.

The chain carries TRBV19 and TRBJ1-5; TRBD1 agrees at 12 bases. Germline CDR1 and CDR2: LNHDA and SQIVND (reference sequence). V lost 3 bases to trimming and J lost 2 bases; unmatched junction nucleotides: 5. The CDR3 loop spans 17 amino acids. CDR3 sequence reads: CASSMRDRGRGNQPQHF. The CDR3 bases are TGTGCCAGTAGTATGAGGGACAGGGGGCGCGGCAATCAGCCCCAGCATTTT.

This chain uses TRBV1 with TRBJ2-7; TRBD1, the table's D call, lacks a check against the DNA. TRBV1 is annotated as a pseudogene. The CDR3 is 15 amino acids. The CDR3 DNA is TGCACCAGCAGCCATGGTCAGTTGAACACCTACGAGCAGTACTTC. Protein: CTSSHGQLNTYEQYF.

This chain links TRBV11-2 with TRBJ1-5; 11 bases match TRBD1. After removal of 5 bases from V and 7 bases from J, the junction contained 10 bases not matched to a gene. This CDR3 has 16 amino acids. CDR1 and CDR2 from the germline V gene are SGHAT and FQNNGV. The CDR3, as DNA: TGTGCCAGCAGCCCAACCTCCGGGACAGGGGGACAGCCCCAGCATTTT. This translates into CASSPTSGTGGQPQHF.

The J gene is TRBJ2-3, the V gene TRBV6-5, with 10 bases that match TRBD2. Germline V lookup: CDR1 MNHEY, CDR2 SVGAGI. J was trimmed by 8 bases and V by 6 bases; bases with no gene match: 8. CDR3 length: 14 amino acids. In DNA, the CDR3 is TGTGCCAGCAGCCCACTAGCGGGGACGGGTACGCAGTATTTT. Its translation: CASSPLAGTGTQYF.

There are a few counts of this clone. V usage is TRBV19 and J usage is TRBJ2-2, with 7 bases that match TRBD1. The trim removed 4 bases at V and 3 bases at J, leaving 8 bases unmatched. The CDR3 has 16 amino acids. Germline-derived CDR1 and CDR2 are LNHDA and SQIVND (reference sequence). The chain's CDR3 is CASSKTRGIDTGELFF. The DNA for the CDR3 is TGTGCCAGTAGTAAAACCAGGGGGATCGACACCGGGGAGCTGTTTTTT.

This chain connects TRBV7-6 to TRBJ2-1; D ambiguous. The CDR3 has 15 amino acids. Germline lookup yields CDR1 SGHVS and CDR2 FNYEAQ. Trimming took 6 bases from V and 1 from J, leaving 13 bases between them. CDR3 protein: CASSYAATSYNEQFF. CDR3 in DNA: TGTGCCAGCAGTTACGCGGCTACTTCCTACAATGAGCAGTTCTTC. The full variable domain, in which reference TRBV7-6 and TRBJ2-1 provide the parts outside the CDR3, is GAGVSQSPRYKVTKRGQDVALRCDPISGHVSLYWYRQALGQGPEFLTYFNYEAQQDKSGLPNDRFSAERPEGSISTLTIQRTEQRDSAMYRCASSYAATSYNEQFFGPGTRLTVL.

This clone was recorded a few times. The genes are TRBV14 and TRBJ2-7, with 10 bases identical to TRBD2. Germline V gives CDR1 SGHDN, CDR2 FVKESK. Trimming cost V 2 bases and J 3 bases; bases outside gene matches: 7. The CDR3 is 16 residues long. DNA for the CDR3: TGTGCCAGCAGCCAACCCCAAGCGGGAGGGGTCTACGAGCAGTACTTC. Protein: CASSQPQAGGVYEQYF.

The V call is TRBV11-1, the J call TRBJ2-7, with a weak D call TRBD2 (7 bases). The CDR3 sequence is 15 residues long. Trimming left V 5 bases short and J 5 bases short, with 19 bases between. CDR1 and CDR2 (germline): SGHAT, FQDESV (reference sequence). Here the CDR3 DNA reads TGTGCCAGCAGCCCCCTTAAGGGGGGGATCGACGAGCAGTACTTC. Translating it yields CASSPLKGGIDEQYF.

The DNA for the CDR3 is TGTGCCAGCAGCAAAACGGGGACAGGGATAGAAGAAAAACTGTTTTTT. This sequence encodes CASSKTGTGIEEKLFF. The chain recombines TRBV28 with TRBJ1-4; 9 nucleotides align to TRBD1. The trim removed 6 bases at V and 8 bases at J, leaving 13 bases unmatched. The CDR3 loop spans 16 amino acids. Germline CDR1 reads MDHEN; CDR2 reads SYDVKM. The variable domain in full, with the rest retrieved from reference TRBV28 and TRBJ1-4, is DVKVTQSSRYLVKRTGEKVFLECVQDMDHENMFWYRQDPGLGLRLIYFSYDVKMKEKGDIPEGYSVSREKKERFSLILESASTNQTSMYLCASSKTGTGIEEKLFFGSGTQLSVL.

The chain carries TRBV27 and TRBJ2-7, with 8 positions matching TRBD2. This CDR3 has 14 amino acids. V trimming: 6 bases; J trimming: 3 bases; junction bases outside the gene matches: 7. CDR1 and CDR2 from the germline V gene are MNHEY and SMNVEV (reference sequence). Written as DNA, the CDR3 is TGTGCCAGCAGCTCCGCGGGGGGCCTCTACGAGCAGTACTTC. As protein: CASSSAGGLYEQYF.

This chain connects TRBV30 to TRBJ2-5; no reliable D call. The assigned J gene may be wrong: the sequence end matches TRBJ2-7 better. The CDR3 sequence is 14 residues long. The V gene's germline CDR1 is GTSNPN and CDR2 SVGIG (reference sequence). The CDR3 sequence is CAWSVHLNTHEQYF. The CDR3 DNA reads TGTGCCTGGAGTGTCCACCTGAATACCCACGAGCAGTACTTC.

The V call is TRBV7-2, the J call TRBJ1-5; the D gene is possibly TRBD1 (5 bases). With 4 bases removed from V and 2 bases from J, the gap between germline ends came to 12 bases. The germline CDR1 and CDR2 sequences are SGHTA and FQGNSA. The CDR3 extends over 15 amino acids. CDR3 DNA sequence: TGTGCCAGCAGCTCGATGGGGGGGGGCAATCAGCCCCAGCATTTT. It specifies CASSSMGGGNQPQHF.

The V and J genes are TRBV13 and TRBJ2-2, with 7 bases aligning to TRBD1. J lost 0 bases, V lost 1 base, and 8 bases had no gene match. Germline CDR1 PRHDT, CDR2 FYEKMQ (reference sequence). CDR3 length equals 18 residues. The CDR3 reads CASSLDPSGGANTGELFF. In DNA, the CDR3 is TGTGCCAGCAGCTTAGACCCTTCAGGGGGAGCGAACACCGGGGAGCTGTTTTTT.

The chain links TRBV7-9 to TRBJ2-1, with D possibly TRBD2 on 5 matching bases. V lost 10 bases to trimming and J lost 0 bases, with 16 bases between them. Germline V gene data show CDR1 as SEHNR and CDR2 as FQNEAQ (reference sequence). The CDR3 has 15 residues. CDR3 residues: CATPPSGPSYNEQFF. The CDR3 nucleotides read TGTGCCACCCCCCCAAGCGGCCCCTCCTACAATGAGCAGTTCTTC.